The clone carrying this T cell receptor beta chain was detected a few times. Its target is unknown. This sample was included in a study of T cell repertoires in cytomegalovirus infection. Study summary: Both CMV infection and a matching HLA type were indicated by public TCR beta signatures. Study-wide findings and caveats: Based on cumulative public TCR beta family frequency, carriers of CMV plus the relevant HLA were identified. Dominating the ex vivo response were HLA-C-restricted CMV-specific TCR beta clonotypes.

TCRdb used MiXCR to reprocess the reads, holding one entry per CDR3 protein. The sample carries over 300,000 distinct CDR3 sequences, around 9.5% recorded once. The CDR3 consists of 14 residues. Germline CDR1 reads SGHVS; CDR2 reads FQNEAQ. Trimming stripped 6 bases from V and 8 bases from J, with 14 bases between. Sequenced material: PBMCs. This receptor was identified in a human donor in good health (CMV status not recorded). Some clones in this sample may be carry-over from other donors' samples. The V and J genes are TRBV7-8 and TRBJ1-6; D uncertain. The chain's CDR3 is CASSPGYGDSPLHF. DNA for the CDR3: TGTGCCAGCAGTCCCGGTTATGGGGATTCACCCCTCCACTTT.